The TCR beta chain described here comes from a study of cytomegalovirus exposure and HLA in healthy donors. PCR primers comprised 60 Vbeta and 13 Jbeta primers. Sequencing was performed with immunoSEQ multiplex PCR; in TCRdb, only in-frame clones are kept and a portion is missing. Of some 150,000 clones detected, approximately 74% appear once; the ten largest clones hold roughly 2.2%. The clonotype originates from a man aged 25-40 years in good health and CMV-seronegative. Input material: PBMCs.

CDR3: CASTYTEGGYTF. Written as DNA, the CDR3 is TGTGCCAGTACCTACACAGAGGGTGGCTACACCTTC. The V gene is TRBV19, the J gene TRBJ1-2; no clear D. The V end lost 7 bases, the J end lost 7 bases, and 13 bases lay between the germline ends. CDR1 LNHDA and CDR2 SQIVND come from the germline V gene (reference sequence). The length of the CDR3 is 12 residues.